This entry lists 12 T cell receptor beta chains sequenced from one sample in a study of T cells in Graves' hyperthyroidism and ophthalmopathy. RNA transcripts provided the source from which TCR beta CDR3 regions were amplified. The HTBI primer set drove a first-round RT-PCR of the TCR CDR3. One entry per CDR3 protein, called by TCRdb with MiXCR from the multiplex PCR reads. The table has hundreds of thousands of distinct CDR3 sequences, over 40% seen once. The sequencing input was peripheral blood or thyroid tissue (not recorded which). The receptors were gathered from an adult man with Graves' disease, either hyperthyroidism or ophthalmopathy (not recorded which).

As concerns this clonotype: An end of the junction differs from the germline gene, which may be a read error. CDR3 sequence reads: CASSWSDTQYF. As DNA, the CDR3 is TGTGCCAGCAGTTGGAGCGATACGCAGTATTTT. The rearrangement links TRBV24-1 to TRBJ2-3, with D hard to call. Germline CDR1 KGHDR, CDR2 SFDVKD. The CDR3 is 11 residues long.

This clonotype came up a few times. The rearrangement links TRBV12-5 to TRBJ1-5, with 8 bases fitting TRBD1. Germline V gene data show CDR1 as LGHNT and CDR2 as FRNRAP. The CDR3 is 15 amino acids. Trimming cost V 5 bases and J 4 bases; bases outside gene matches: 7. CDR3 sequence reads: CASGPGTGGNQPQHF. CDR3 in DNA: TGTGCTAGTGGTCCCGGGACAGGAGGGAATCAGCCCCAGCATTTT. The full variable domain, rest sourced from reference TRBV12-5 and TRBJ1-5, is DARVTQTPRHKVTEMGQEVTMRCQPILGHNTVFWYRQTMMQGLELLAYFRNRAPLDDSGMPKDRFSAEMPDATLATLKIQPSEPRDSAVYFCASGPGTGGNQPQHFGDGTRLSIL.

This clonotype was seen at least ten times. The V gene is TRBV15, the J gene TRBJ2-7; D remains ambiguous. V was trimmed by 1 base and J by 5 bases, leaving 15 bases between them. The V gene's germline CDR1 is LNHNV and CDR2 YYDKDF (reference sequence). This CDR3 has 15 residues. The CDR3 DNA reads as TGTGCCACCAGCAGAGTGACGCCTGGGGTCCACGAGCAGTACTTC. Its translation is CATSRVTPGVHEQYF.

This chain joins TRBV7-2 and TRBJ1-5, with a weak D call TRBD1 (6 bases). CDR1 is SGHTA and CDR2 is FQGNSA in the germline V gene. There are 17 residues in the CDR3. V dropped 3 bases and J dropped 0 bases, with 15 bases sitting between them. Here the CDR3 DNA reads TGTGCCAGCAGCTTGAAGTCAGGGGCTCTTAGCAATCAGCCCCAGCATTTT. Its translation: CASSLKSGALSNQPQHF.

This chain uses TRBV2 with TRBJ2-7; maybe TRBD1 (6 bases). Germline lookup yields CDR1 SNHLY and CDR2 FYNNEI. Trimming took off 3 bases at V and 9 bases at J, with 9 bases between the two ends. CDR3 length equals 11 residues. As DNA, the CDR3 is TGTGCCAGCAGTGATGGGGGCGGGCAGTACTTC. Amino acids: CASSDGGGQYF.

In this sample, this clonotype turned up many times. J is TRBJ1-1 and V is TRBV2; 7 bases align to TRBD1. The CDR3 length is 15 residues. J gave up 0 bases and V 4 bases, and 5 bases lay outside the gene matches. Germline V gives CDR1 SNHLY, CDR2 FYNNEI. CDR3 sequence: CASSATGHMNTEAFF. CDR3 sequence (DNA): TGTGCCAGCAGTGCGACAGGGCACATGAACACTGAAGCTTTCTTT.

This chain uses TRBV10-3 with TRBJ1-3, with D perhaps matching TRBD1 (5 bases). The CDR3 spans 15 residues. CDR1 and CDR2 (germline): ENHRY, SYGVKD. Trimming took off 6 bases at V and 0 bases at J, with 12 bases between the two ends. DNA for the CDR3: TGTGCCATCAGCCCCGGGACGGCCTCTGGAAACACCATATATTTT. Its protein product is CAISPGTASGNTIYF.

This clonotype was seen just once. The chain recombines TRBV15 with TRBJ1-5; possibly TRBD1 for D (5 bases). The CDR3 is made up of 16 amino acids. Germline values: CDR1 LNHNV, CDR2 YYDKDF (reference sequence). V lost 3 bases and J lost 6, with 18 bases in between. This CDR3 is CATSSLAGRGGQPQHF. The CDR3 DNA is TGTGCCACCAGCAGCTTGGCAGGGAGGGGAGGTCAGCCCCAGCATTTT. Filled out from reference TRBV15 and TRBJ1-5, the complete variable domain reads DAMVIQNPRYQVTQFGKPVTLSCSQTLNHNVMYWYQQKSSQAPKLLFHYYDKDFNNEADTPDNFQSRRPNTSFCFLDIRSPGLGDTAMYLCATSSLAGRGGQPQHFGDGTRLSIL.

This clonotype was counted a few times. The J gene is TRBJ2-7, the V gene TRBV7-8; D uncertain. Germline V gene sequence: CDR1 SGHVS, CDR2 FQNEAQ. Between the trimmed V and J ends, which lost 1 base and 2 bases, there was a span of 9 bases. This CDR3 has 14 amino acids. This chain's CDR3 is CASSLDWATYEQYF. As DNA, the CDR3 is TGTGCCAGCAGCTTAGATTGGGCCACCTACGAGCAGTACTTC.

This rearrangement joins TRBV2 to TRBJ1-2, with no clear D. The CDR3 totals 11 residues. CDR1 and CDR2 (germline): SNHLY, FYNNEI. V was cut by 0 bases and J by 8 bases, with 4 bases left in between. CDR3 nucleotides: TGTGCCAGCAGTGAAGCTTGGGGCTACACCTTC. Translating it yields CASSEAWGYTF.

The CDR3 DNA follows: TGTGCCAGTAGTATAGCTGCCGGGACAGTGAACACTGAAGCTTTCTTT. It codes for CASSIAAGTVNTEAFF. V and J are TRBV9 and TRBJ1-1; TRBD1 matches at 7 bases. The germline V gene encodes CDR1 SGDLS and CDR2 YYNGEE. The CDR3 totals 16 residues. After removal of 8 bases from V and 0 bases from J, the junction contained 13 bases not matched to a gene.

The rearrangement joins TRBV14 to TRBJ2-5, with 9 bases lining up with TRBD2. In germline, CDR1 is SGHDN, CDR2 FVKESK. The CDR3 extends over 16 amino acids. With V trimmed by 4 bases and J by 9 bases, 15 bases remained unmatched. The CDR3 coding sequence is TGTGCCAGCAGCCGGGGGGAGACTAGCGGCTTGGAGGCCCAGTACTTC. Encoded protein: CASSRGETSGLEAQYF.